This T cell receptor (beta chain) came from a study of blood T cell repertoires in COVID-19. V was pared by 1 base and J by 6 bases, with 10 bases between. This CDR3 has 15 residues. Germline V gene data show CDR1 as MNHNS and CDR2 as SASEGT. The assay was immunoSEQ multiplex PCR, and TCRdb's table has in-frame clones only and misses some. Of roughly 14,000 clones detected, around 73% appear once; the ten largest clones hold about 20%. This clonotype originated in a boy between 2 and 10 years old with active or convalescent COVID-19. Sequencing was done on a sample of peripheral blood. V usage is TRBV6-1 and J usage is TRBJ1-6; D gene unclear. The CDR3 DNA follows: TGTGCCAGCAGTGAAGTGGCGGGTGTTAATTCACCCCTCCACTTT. It is translated as CASSEVAGVNSPLHF.